What follows describes a single T cell receptor beta chain. TCRdb's copy holds only in-frame clones and misses some; the assay was immunoSEQ multiplex PCR. The sample records about 59,000 clones, about 94% being singletons. This entry is derived from a study of T cell changes during pregnancy in multiple sclerosis. This CDR3 has 15 residues. V lost 5 bases, J lost 1 base, and 14 bases lay in between. Germline loops: CDR1 SGHTA, CDR2 FQGNSA. Sequenced here: CD8+ T cells from peripheral blood mononuclear cells, sampled after pregnancy. The receptor's source is a female donor with multiple sclerosis, enrolled in a pregnancy study. The chain joins TRBV7-2 to TRBJ1-1, with D tentatively TRBD1 (6 bases). CDR3 loop: CASSRKDRGNTEAFF. Written as DNA, the CDR3 is TGTGCCAGCAGCCGAAAGGACAGAGGGAACACTGAAGCTTTCTTT. The variable domain in full, with the rest retrieved from reference TRBV7-2 and TRBJ1-1, is GAGVSQSPSNKVTEKGKDVELRCDPISGHTALYWYRQSLGQGLEFLIYFQGNSAPDKSGLPSDRFSAERTGGSVSTLTIQRTQQEDSAVYLCASSRKDRGNTEAFFGQGTRLTVV.